These 10 T cell receptor beta chains were sequenced from one sample in a study of blood T cell repertoires in COVID-19. The protocol was immunoSEQ multiplex PCR, while the TCRdb copy is restricted to in-frame clones and leaves out a portion. The sample includes 60,000 to 70,000 clones, about 86% seen only once; the top ten take just over 4.5%. The sequenced sample was peripheral blood. Receptor source: a woman aged 55-75 years with acute or convalescent COVID-19.

The genes are TRBV20-1 and TRBJ2-5; TRBD2 matches 8 bases. V shed 3 bases, J shed 5 bases, and the junction held 8 bases outside the gene matches. CDR3 length: 14 residues. CDR1 is DFQATT and CDR2 is SNEGSKA in the germline V gene (reference sequence). As DNA, the CDR3 is TGCAGTGCTAGTCGGGTAGCGGGGTCTGAGACCCAGTACTTC. It yields the protein CSASRVAGSETQYF.

This sequence joins TRBV7-6 and TRBJ1-5; D remains unclear. V was clipped by 5 bases and J by 4 bases, with 12 bases between them. The CDR3 spans 14 residues. Per the germline V gene, CDR1 is SGHVS and CDR2 is FNYEAQ. This CDR3 is CASSPLGGNQPQHF. Written as DNA, the CDR3 is TGTGCCAGCAGCCCCCTGGGCGGGAATCAGCCCCAGCATTTT. Filled out from reference TRBV7-6 and TRBJ1-5, the complete variable domain reads GAGVSQSPRYKVTKRGQDVALRCDPISGHVSLYWYRQALGQGPEFLTYFNYEAQQDKSGLPNDRFSAERPEGSISTLTIQRTEQRDSAMYRCASSPLGGNQPQHFGDGTRLSIL.

Only one count was recorded for this clone. The J gene is TRBJ2-2, the V gene TRBV7-9, with 7 bases fitting TRBD1. From germline, CDR1 is SEHNR and CDR2 FQNEAQ (reference sequence). J was trimmed by 3 bases and V by 2 bases; bases with no gene match: 9. The length of the CDR3 is 17 residues. The CDR3 DNA sequence: TGTGCCAGCAGCTTACGCAGGGGGTTTATGGACACCGGGGAGCTGTTTTTT. It codes for CASSLRRGFMDTGELFF.

The V gene is TRBV3-1 (or the pseudogene TRBV3-2), the J gene TRBJ2-3; no firm D call. The CDR3 totals 12 residues. V was trimmed by 4 bases and J by 4 bases, leaving 6 bases between them. Germline CDR1 reads LGHDT; CDR2 reads YNNKEL (reference sequence). This chain's CDR3 is CASSLPPDTQYF. CDR3 DNA sequence: TGTGCCAGCAGCCTCCCTCCAGATACGCAGTATTTT.

In DNA form, the CDR3 reads TGCGCCAGCAGCCAACAAACGGGACAGGTTAATTCACCCCTCCACTTT. Its protein is CASSQQTGQVNSPLHF. The chain carries TRBV4-1 and TRBJ1-6, with 8 positions matching TRBD1. The V gene's germline CDR1 is MGHRA and CDR2 YSYEKL. The CDR3 consists of 16 residues. The trim removed 2 bases at V and 6 bases at J, leaving 6 bases unmatched.

This clone was seen only a few times. The chain links TRBV29-1 to TRBJ1-4; tentative D call: TRBD1 (6 bases). Trimming stripped 6 bases from V and 0 bases from J, with 11 bases between. CDR1 and CDR2 (germline): SQVTM, ANQGSEA. This CDR3 region has 14 residues. The CDR3 sequence: CSVGTSATNEKLFF. The CDR3 DNA is TGCAGCGTGGGGACATCTGCAACTAATGAAAAACTGTTTTTT. The whole variable domain, remainder taken from reference TRBV29-1 and TRBJ1-4, is SAVISQKPSRDICQRGTSLTIQCQVDSQVTMMFWYRQQPGQSLTLIATANQGSEATYESGFVIDKFPISRPNLTFSTLTVSNMSPEDSSIYLCSVGTSATNEKLFFGSGTQLSVL.

This chain connects TRBV5-1 to TRBJ2-3, with 7 bases that match TRBD2. CDR3 size: 14 residues. Germline CDR1 is SGHRS and CDR2 is YFSETQ. The trim removed 4 bases at V and 6 bases at J, leaving 8 bases unmatched. The CDR3 region is CASSLLLATDTQYF. The CDR3 DNA sequence: TGCGCCAGCAGCCTGCTACTAGCGACGGATACGCAGTATTTT.

The table lists this clone with a count of one. This rearrangement joins TRBV5-4 to TRBJ2-3; 8 nucleotides align to TRBD2. This CDR3 has 15 residues. Germline V gives CDR1 SGHNT, CDR2 YYREEE (reference sequence). The V and J ends lost 4 bases and 2 bases, in that order; junction bases with no gene match: 6. The CDR3 region is CASSRGGPTTDTQYF. The CDR3 bases are TGTGCCAGCAGCCGGGGGGGACCCACCACAGATACGCAGTATTTT.

The chain joins TRBV9 to TRBJ2-1; 10 nucleotides match TRBD2. CDR1 and CDR2 (germline): SGDLS, YYNGEE. CDR3 length: 19 residues. V was clipped by 0 bases and J by 0 bases; unmatched bases: 9. CDR3 coding DNA: TGTGCCAGCAGCGTAGAGTCTAGCGGGGGTGGCCTCTCCTACAATGAGCAGTTCTTC. Its protein is CASSVESSGGGLSYNEQFF.

V and J are TRBV10-3 and TRBJ1-2; D gene uncertain. The CDR3 sequence is 16 residues long. Germline-derived CDR1 and CDR2 are ENHRY and SYGVKD. V was trimmed by 0 bases and J by 0 bases, leaving 11 bases between them. The CDR3 DNA is TGTGCCATCAGTGAGTCCCCGGGGAAGCCTAACTATGGCTACACCTTC. It encodes CAISESPGKPNYGYTF.